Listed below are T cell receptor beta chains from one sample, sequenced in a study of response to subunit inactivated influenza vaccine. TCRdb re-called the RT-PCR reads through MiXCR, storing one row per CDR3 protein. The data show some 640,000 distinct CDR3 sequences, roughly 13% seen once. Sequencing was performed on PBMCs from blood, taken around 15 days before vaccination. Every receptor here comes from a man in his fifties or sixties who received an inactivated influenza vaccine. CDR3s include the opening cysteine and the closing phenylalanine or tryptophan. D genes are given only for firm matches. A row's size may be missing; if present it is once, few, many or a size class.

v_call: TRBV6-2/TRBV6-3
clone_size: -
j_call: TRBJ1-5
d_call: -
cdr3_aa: CASSYFPLPQHF
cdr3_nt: TGTGCCAGCAGTTACTTTCCCCTCCCCCAGCATTTT

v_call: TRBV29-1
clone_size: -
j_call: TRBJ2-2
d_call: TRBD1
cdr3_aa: CSVLRGTVNTGELFF
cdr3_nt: TGCAGCGTCCTCCGTGGGACAGTTAACACCGGGGAGCTGTTTTTT

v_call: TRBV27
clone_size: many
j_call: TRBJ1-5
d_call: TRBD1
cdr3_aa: CAREGQGNQPQHF
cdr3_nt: TGTGCCAGGGAGGGACAGGGGAATCAGCCCCAGCATTTT

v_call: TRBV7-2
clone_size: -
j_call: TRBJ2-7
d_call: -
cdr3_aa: CASGGGSGYEQYF
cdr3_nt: TGTGCCAGCGGCGGAGGGAGCGGCTACGAGCAGTACTTC

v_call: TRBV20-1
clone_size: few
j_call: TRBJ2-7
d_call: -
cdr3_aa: CSARDRRRVGGYEQYF
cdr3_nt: TGCAGTGCTAGAGATCGTCGCAGAGTCGGCGGCTACGAGCAGTACTTC

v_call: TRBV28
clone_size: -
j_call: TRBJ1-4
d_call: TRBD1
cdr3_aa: CASSLSDRGLYEKLFF
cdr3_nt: TGTGCCAGCAGTTTATCGGACAGGGGGCTGTATGAAAAACTGTTTTTT

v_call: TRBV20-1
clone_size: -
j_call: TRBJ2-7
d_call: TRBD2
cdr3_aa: CSAGGAGGTEQYF
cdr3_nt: TGCAGTGCAGGGGGAGCGGGGGGGACCGAGCAGTACTTC

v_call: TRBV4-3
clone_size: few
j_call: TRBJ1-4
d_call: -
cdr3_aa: CASSQDAAGRNEKLFF
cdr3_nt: TGCGCCAGCAGCCAAGATGCGGCAGGGAGAAATGAAAAACTGTTTTTT

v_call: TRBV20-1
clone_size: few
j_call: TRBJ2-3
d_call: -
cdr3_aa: CSAQRVLSTDTQYF
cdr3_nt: TGCAGTGCACAGCGGGTTTTAAGCACAGATACGCAGTATTTT

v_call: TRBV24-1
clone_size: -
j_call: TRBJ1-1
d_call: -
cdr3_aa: CATSDPQTGNTEAFF
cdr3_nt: TGTGCCACCAGTGATCCTCAGACAGGGAACACTGAAGCTTTCTTT

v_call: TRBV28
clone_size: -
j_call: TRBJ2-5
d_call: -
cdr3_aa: CASSELRGLQETQYF
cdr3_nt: TGTGCCAGCAGCGAGCTGCGGGGTCTCCAAGAGACCCAGTACTTC

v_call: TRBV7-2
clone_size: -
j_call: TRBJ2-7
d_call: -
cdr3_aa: CASSLAGTSVYEQYF
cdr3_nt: TGTGCCAGCAGCTTAGCTGGGACATCCGTCTACGAGCAGTACTTC

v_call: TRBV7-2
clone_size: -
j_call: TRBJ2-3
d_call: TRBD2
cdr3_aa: CASSTRGLASGTQYF
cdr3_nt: TGTGCCAGCAGCACCAGGGGACTAGCATCGGGTACGCAGTATTTT

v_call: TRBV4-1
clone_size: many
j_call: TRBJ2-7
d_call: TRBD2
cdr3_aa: CASSQTGGYEQYF
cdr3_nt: TGCGCCAGCAGCCAAACGGGAGGCTACGAGCAGTACTTC

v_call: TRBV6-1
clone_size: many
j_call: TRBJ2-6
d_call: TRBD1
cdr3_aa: CASKPGQGATSGANVLTF
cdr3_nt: TGTGCCAGCAAACCGGGTCAGGGGGCCACCTCTGGGGCCAACGTCCTGACTTTC

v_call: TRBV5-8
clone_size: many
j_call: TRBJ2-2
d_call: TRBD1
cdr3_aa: CASSYRDRGTGELFF
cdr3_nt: TGTGCCAGCAGCTACCGGGACAGGGGAACCGGGGAGCTGTTTTTT

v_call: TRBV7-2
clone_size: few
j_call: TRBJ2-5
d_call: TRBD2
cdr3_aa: CASSKAGARETQYF
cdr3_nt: TGTGCCAGCAGCAAAGCGGGAGCACGGGAGACCCAGTACTTC

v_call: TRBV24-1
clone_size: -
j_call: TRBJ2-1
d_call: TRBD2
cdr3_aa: CATSDVMSGRAHSEQFF
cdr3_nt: TGTGCCACCAGTGACGTGATGAGCGGGAGGGCCCACAGTGAGCAGTTCTTC

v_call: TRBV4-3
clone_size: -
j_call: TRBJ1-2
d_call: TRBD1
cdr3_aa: CASSQSRDRGRYGYTF
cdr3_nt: TGCGCCAGCAGCCAATCCCGGGACAGGGGGCGATATGGCTACACCTTC

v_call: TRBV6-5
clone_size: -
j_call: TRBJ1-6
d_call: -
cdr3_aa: CASSYVGSYNSPLHF
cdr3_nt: TGTGCCAGCAGTTACGTAGGGTCCTATAATTCACCCCTCCACTTT

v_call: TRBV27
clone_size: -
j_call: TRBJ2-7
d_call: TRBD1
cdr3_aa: CASSSLRGSQEQYF
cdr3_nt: TGTGCCAGCAGTTCGCTCAGGGGGAGCCAAGAGCAGTACTTC

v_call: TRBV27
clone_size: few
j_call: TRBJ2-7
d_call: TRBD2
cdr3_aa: CASSFGGYRSYEQYF
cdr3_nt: TGTGCCAGCAGTTTCGGGGGGTACAGGAGCTACGAGCAGTACTTC

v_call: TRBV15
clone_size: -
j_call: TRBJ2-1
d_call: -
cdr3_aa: CATSRTVPPGNEQFF
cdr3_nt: TGTGCCACCAGCAGGACAGTCCCTCCCGGCAATGAGCAGTTCTTC

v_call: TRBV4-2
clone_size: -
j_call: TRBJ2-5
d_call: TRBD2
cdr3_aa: CASSQGVRRGGTRYQETQYF
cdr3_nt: TGTGCCAGCAGCCAAGGGGTCAGGCGGGGGGGGACCCGGTACCAAGAGACCCAGTACTTC

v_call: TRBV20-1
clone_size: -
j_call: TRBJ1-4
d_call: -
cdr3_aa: CSARGFGPMEDSKEKLFF
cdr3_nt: TGCAGTGCTAGAGGATTTGGACCCATGGAGGATTCGAAGGAAAAACTGTTTTTT

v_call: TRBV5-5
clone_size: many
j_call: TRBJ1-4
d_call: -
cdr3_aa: CASSLVRPNEKLFF
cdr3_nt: TGTGCCAGCAGCTTGGTGAGGCCGAATGAAAAACTGTTTTTT

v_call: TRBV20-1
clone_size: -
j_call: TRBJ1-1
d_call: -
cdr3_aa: CSAPGATEAFF
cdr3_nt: TGCAGTGCGCCGGGAGCCACTGAAGCTTTCTTT

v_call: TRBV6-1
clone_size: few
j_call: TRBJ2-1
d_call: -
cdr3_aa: CASKEGQTLSNEQFF
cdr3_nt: TGTGCCAGCAAGGAAGGACAGACTCTTTCCAATGAGCAGTTCTTC

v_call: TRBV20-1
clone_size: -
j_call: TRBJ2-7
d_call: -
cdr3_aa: CSAKIPSTAEQYF
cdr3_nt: TGCAGTGCTAAAATCCCATCGACAGCCGAGCAGTACTTC

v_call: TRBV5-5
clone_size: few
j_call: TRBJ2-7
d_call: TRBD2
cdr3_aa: CASSLVAGAVYEQYF
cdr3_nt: TGTGCCAGCAGCTTGGTGGCGGGAGCAGTCTACGAGCAGTACTTC

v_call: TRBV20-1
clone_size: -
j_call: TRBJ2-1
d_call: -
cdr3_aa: CSAALHEQFF
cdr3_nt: TGCAGTGCTGCCCTCCATGAGCAGTTCTTC

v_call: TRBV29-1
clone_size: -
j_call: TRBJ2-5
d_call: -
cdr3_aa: CSVEARGGQETQYF
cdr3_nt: TGCAGCGTTGAAGCGAGGGGAGGCCAAGAGACCCAGTACTTC

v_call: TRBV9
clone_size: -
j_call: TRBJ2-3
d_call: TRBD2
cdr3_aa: CASSTRTSGVGGNTQYF
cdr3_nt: TGTGCCAGCAGCACCCGGACTAGCGGGGTCGGCGGGAATACGCAGTATTTT

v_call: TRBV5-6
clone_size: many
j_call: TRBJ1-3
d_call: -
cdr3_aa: CASSLYGSGNTIYF
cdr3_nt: TGTGCCAGCAGCTTGTACGGCTCTGGAAACACCATATATTTT

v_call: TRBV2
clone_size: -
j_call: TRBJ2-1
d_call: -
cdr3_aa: CASKGYGSYNEQFF
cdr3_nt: TGTGCCAGCAAAGGTTACGGCTCCTACAATGAGCAGTTCTTC

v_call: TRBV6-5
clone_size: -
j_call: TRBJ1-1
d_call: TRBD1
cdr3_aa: CASSYRDRGLTEAFF
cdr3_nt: TGTGCCAGCAGTTACCGGGACAGGGGGTTGACTGAAGCTTTCTTT